This T cell receptor (beta chain) was observed in a study of blood T cell repertoires in COVID-19. Authors' analysis steps: It was from reference gene primer amplification that nucleated cell counts were estimated. Generated by immunoSEQ multiplex PCR, the TCRdb table keeps only in-frame clones and is missing some. That table gives V, J and clone size, and the DNA gave D and trimming. This sample has 110,000 or so clones, with around 77% found just once. Trimming pared 4 bases from V and 0 bases from J, leaving 13 bases between. The germline gives CDR1 SGHRS, CDR2 YFSETQ. CDR3 size: 16 residues. Sequencing was done on a sample of peripheral blood. This TCR derives from a human donor in a cohort sampled during active COVID-19. This chain connects TRBV5-1 to TRBJ1-4; TRBD1 might be the D (5 bases). Written as DNA, the CDR3 is TGCGCCAGCAGCCCCCGAAGGGGTGCAACTAATGAAAAACTGTTTTTT. Amino acids: CASSPRRGATNEKLFF.